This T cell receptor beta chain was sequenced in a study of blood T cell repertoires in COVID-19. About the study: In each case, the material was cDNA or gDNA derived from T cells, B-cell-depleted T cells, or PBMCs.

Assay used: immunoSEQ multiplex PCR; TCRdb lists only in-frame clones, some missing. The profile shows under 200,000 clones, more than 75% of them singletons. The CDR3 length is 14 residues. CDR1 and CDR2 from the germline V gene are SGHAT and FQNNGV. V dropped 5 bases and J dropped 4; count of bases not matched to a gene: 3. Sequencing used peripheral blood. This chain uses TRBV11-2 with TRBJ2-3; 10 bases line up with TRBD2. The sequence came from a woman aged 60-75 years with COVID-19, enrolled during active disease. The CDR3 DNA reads TGTGCCAGCAGCAAGCGGGGGGGAGCAGATACGCAGTATTTT. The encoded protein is CASSKRGGADTQYF.